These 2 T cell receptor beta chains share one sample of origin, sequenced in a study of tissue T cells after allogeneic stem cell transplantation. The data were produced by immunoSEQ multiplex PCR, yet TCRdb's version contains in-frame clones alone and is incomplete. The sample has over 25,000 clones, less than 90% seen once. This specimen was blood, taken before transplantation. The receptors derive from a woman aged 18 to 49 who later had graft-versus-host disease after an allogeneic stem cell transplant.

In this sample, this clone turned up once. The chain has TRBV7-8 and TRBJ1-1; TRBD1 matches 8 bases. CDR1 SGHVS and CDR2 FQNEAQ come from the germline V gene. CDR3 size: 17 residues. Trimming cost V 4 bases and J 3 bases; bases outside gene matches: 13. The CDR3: CASSSLPTGAADTEAFF. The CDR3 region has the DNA TGTGCCAGCAGCTCGCTCCCGACAGGGGCAGCGGACACTGAAGCTTTCTTT.

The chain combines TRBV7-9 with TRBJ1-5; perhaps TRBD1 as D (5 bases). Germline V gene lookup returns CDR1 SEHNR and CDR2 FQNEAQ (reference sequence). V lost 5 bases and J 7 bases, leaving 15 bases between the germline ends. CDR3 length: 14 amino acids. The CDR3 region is CASSRGPEEQPQHF. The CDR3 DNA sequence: TGTGCCAGCAGCCGGGGACCGGAAGAACAGCCCCAGCATTTT.